Reported below is one T cell receptor (beta chain). Its antigen remains unidentified. The V end was cut by 8 bases, the J end by 1 base, with 8 bases between. This CDR3 contains 13 residues. In TCRdb, the RT-PCR reads were re-called with MiXCR into one record per CDR3 protein. The table lists more than 250,000 distinct CDR3 sequences, about a fifth of them singletons, with roughly 10% in the top ten. This sample is part of a study of response to subunit inactivated influenza vaccine. Study-level points and caveats: With each seasonal influenza vaccination, the authors suggested, few new T cells are recruited.

The chain has TRBV12-3 or TRBV12-4 and TRBJ2-2, with D perhaps being TRBD1 or TRBD2 (6 bases each). The input for sequencing was PBMCs from blood, taken less than 22 months after vaccination. The sequence came from a man between 50 and 75 years old who received an inactivated influenza vaccine. The CDR3 DNA reads as TGTGCCAGCGGGGGGCGGAACACCGGGGAGCTGTTTTTT. This gives the protein CASGGRNTGELFF.